These 10 T cell receptor beta chains were sequenced from one sample in a study of shared clonotypes between healthy human individuals. The repertoire was sequenced with immunoSEQ multiplex PCR; TCRdb's copy has only in-frame clones and lacks some. Of approximately 2,000,000 clones in the sample, 85% to 95% were seen once. The sequenced material came from naive CD4+ T cells from PBMCs. Documented subset: CD45RA+ positively selected. The receptor set was obtained from a man younger than 35 in good health. Some clones in this sample may be carry-over from other donors' samples.

The chain employs TRBV7-2 and TRBJ2-7, with D perhaps matching TRBD1 (5 bases). V was trimmed by 7 bases and J by 4 bases, leaving 20 bases between them. The CDR3 consists of 15 residues. Germline V gene lookup returns CDR1 SGHTA and CDR2 FQGNSA. The CDR3 reads CASTLSASGPYEQYF. The CDR3 bases are TGTGCCAGCACCCTCTCGGCATCAGGGCCTTACGAGCAGTACTTC.

The chain links TRBV5-4 to TRBJ2-2; 8 bases agree with TRBD1. The CDR3 contains 14 residues. Germline lookup yields CDR1 SGHNT and CDR2 YYREEE (reference sequence). The trim removed 4 bases at V and 5 bases at J, leaving 4 bases unmatched. The CDR3 protein is CASSLRTGTGELFF. In nucleotides, the CDR3 is TGTGCCAGCAGCCTCCGGACAGGGACCGGGGAGCTGTTTTTT.

The chain has TRBV29-1 and TRBJ1-2; D gene ambiguous. The ends were cut back, 6 bases at V and 4 bases at J, with 18 bases in the middle. The CDR3 extends over 14 amino acids. Germline-derived CDR1 and CDR2 are SQVTM and ANQGSEA. This CDR3 reads CSVENWVPGYGYTF. DNA of the CDR3: TGCAGCGTAGAAAATTGGGTCCCTGGCTATGGCTACACCTTC.

J is TRBJ2-5 and V is TRBV29-1, with D possibly matching TRBD2 (7 bases). Per the germline V gene, CDR1 is SQVTM and CDR2 is ANQGSEA. This CDR3 comprises 15 residues. The V gene lost 4 bases and the J gene lost 5 bases, with 20 bases spanning the gap. This CDR3 is CSVAGGRGGTETQYF. CDR3 coding DNA: TGCAGCGTTGCGGGGGGCCGAGGGGGTACGGAGACCCAGTACTTC.

The rearrangement links TRBV7-9 to TRBJ1-4; TRBD1 matches 9 bases. Germline-derived CDR1 and CDR2 are SEHNR and FQNEAQ (reference sequence). The CDR3 covers 15 residues. V lost 5 bases to trimming and J lost 7 bases; unmatched junction nucleotides: 8. The CDR3 sequence is CASSPYRGHPEKLFF. The CDR3 coding sequence is TGTGCCAGCAGCCCATACAGGGGGCATCCTGAAAAACTGTTTTTT.

The chain has TRBV5-1 and TRBJ2-6; D ambiguous. V shed 0 bases and J shed 3 bases, with 10 bases lying between them. The CDR3 has 16 residues. Germline V gene data show CDR1 as SGHRS and CDR2 as YFSETQ. The chain's CDR3 is CASSLGGSNGANVLTF. DNA of the CDR3: TGCGCCAGCAGCTTGGGTGGTTCCAATGGGGCCAACGTCCTGACTTTC. Full variable domain (outside the CDR3, taken from reference TRBV5-1 and TRBJ2-6): KAGVTQTPRYLIKTRGQQVTLSCSPISGHRSVSWYQQTPGQGLQFLFEYFSETQRNKGNFPGRFSGRQFSNSRSEMNVSTLELGDSALYLCASSLGGSNGANVLTFGAGSRLTVL.

The chain employs TRBV6-1 and TRBJ2-7, with 8 bases fitting TRBD1. CDR3 length equals 13 residues. With V trimmed by 10 bases and J by 1 base, 6 bases remained unmatched. Germline V gene lookup returns CDR1 MNHNS and CDR2 SASEGT. The DNA for the CDR3 is TGTGCCACCCAGAGGGACAGGTCCTACGAGCAGTACTTC. Translating it yields CATQRDRSYEQYF.

This clone was seen only once. The V and J genes are TRBV29-1 and TRBJ2-3, with 7 nucleotides matching TRBD1. Germline lookup yields CDR1 SQVTM and CDR2 ANQGSEA. Unmatched junction bases numbered 7, after V lost 3 bases and J lost 4 bases. The length of the CDR3 is 14 residues. This CDR3 is CSVDPGGSADTQYF. The CDR3 DNA is TGCAGCGTTGATCCAGGGGGTAGCGCAGATACGCAGTATTTT.

The rearrangement joins TRBV27 to TRBJ1-5; tentative D call: TRBD1 (6 bases). CDR1 is MNHEY, CDR2 SMNVEV, per germline (reference sequence). CDR3 length: 14 amino acids. Trimming pared 10 bases from V and 5 bases from J, leaving 18 bases between. CDR3 sequence reads: CANDRGGAYQPQHF. The CDR3 DNA reads as TGTGCCAACGATAGGGGGGGCGCGTATCAGCCCCAGCATTTT.

The V gene is TRBV5-1, the J gene TRBJ1-2; D is undetermined. Germline lookup yields CDR1 SGHRS and CDR2 YFSETQ. The CDR3 covers 14 residues. Trimming removed 2 bases from V and 4 bases from J, with 12 bases in between. CDR3 sequence: CASSLTASPYGYTF. As DNA, the CDR3 is TGCGCCAGCAGCTTAACGGCTTCCCCCTATGGCTACACCTTC. Complete variable domain (other parts from reference TRBV5-1 and TRBJ1-2): KAGVTQTPRYLIKTRGQQVTLSCSPISGHRSVSWYQQTPGQGLQFLFEYFSETQRNKGNFPGRFSGRQFSNSRSEMNVSTLELGDSALYLCASSLTASPYGYTFGSGTRLTVV.